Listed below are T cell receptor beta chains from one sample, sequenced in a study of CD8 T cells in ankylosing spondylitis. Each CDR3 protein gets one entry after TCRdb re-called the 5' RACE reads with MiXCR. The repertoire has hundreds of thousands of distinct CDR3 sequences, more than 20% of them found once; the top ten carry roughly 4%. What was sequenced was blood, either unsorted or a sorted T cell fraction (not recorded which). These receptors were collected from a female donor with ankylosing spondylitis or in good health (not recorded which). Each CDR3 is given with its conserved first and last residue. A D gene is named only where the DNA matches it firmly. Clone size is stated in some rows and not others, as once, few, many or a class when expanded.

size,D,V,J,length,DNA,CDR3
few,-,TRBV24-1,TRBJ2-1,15,TGTGCCACCCTCGGGTTGCGAGCAATACACAATGAGCAGTTCTTC,CATLGLRAIHNEQFF
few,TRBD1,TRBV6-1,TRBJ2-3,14,TGTGCCAGCAGGACAGGGCCAAGCACAGATACGCAGTATTTT,CASRTGPSTDTQYF
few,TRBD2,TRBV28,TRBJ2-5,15,TGTGCCAGCAGTCCACAGACTAGCGGGCAAGAGACCCAGTACTTC,CASSPQTSGQETQYF
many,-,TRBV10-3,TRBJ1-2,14,TGTGCCACTCTGGGGACGGGGGAAAACTATGGCTACACCTTC,CATLGTGENYGYTF
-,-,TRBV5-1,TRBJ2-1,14,TGCGCCAGCAGCTTCCGGGACCCCACGAATGAGCAGTTCTTC,CASSFRDPTNEQFF
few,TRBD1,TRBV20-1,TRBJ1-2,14,TGCAGTGCTCTTGGGACAGGGGGCTTCTATGGCTACACCTTC,CSALGTGGFYGYTF
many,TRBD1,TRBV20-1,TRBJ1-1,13,TGCAGTGCTCCGGGACAGGGAAACACTGAAGCTTTCTTT,CSAPGQGNTEAFF
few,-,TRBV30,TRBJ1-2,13,TGTGCCTCATCCCCAAGGGGCGGAGTGGGCTACACCTTC,CASSPRGGVGYTF
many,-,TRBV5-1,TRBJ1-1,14,TGCGCCAGCAGGCTCGACAGTTTGAACACTGAAGCTTTCTTT,CASRLDSLNTEAFF
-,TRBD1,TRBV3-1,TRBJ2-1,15,TGTGCCAGCAGCCGCGGACAGGGAGACTACAATGAGCAGTTCTTC,CASSRGQGDYNEQFF
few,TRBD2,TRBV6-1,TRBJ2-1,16,TGTGCCAGCAGACGACTAGCGGGAGGGTCCTACAATGAGCAGTTCTTC,CASRRLAGGSYNEQFF
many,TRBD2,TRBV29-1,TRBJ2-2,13,TGCAGCGTTGGGGCAGCGGGAGTTGGGGAGCTGTTTTTT,CSVGAAGVGELFF
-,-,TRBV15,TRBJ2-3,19,TGTGCCACCAGCAGAGATGGGAGAACGAGCGGAGCGCTCACAGATACGCAGTATTTT,CATSRDGRTSGALTDTQYF
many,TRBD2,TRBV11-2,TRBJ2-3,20,TGTGCCAGCAGCTTGTCGAGGGGAGGGCTAGCGGAGGGAGGTTCAGATACGCAGTATTTT,CASSLSRGGLAEGGSDTQYF
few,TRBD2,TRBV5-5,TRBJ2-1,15,TGTGCCAGCAGCGTCAGAGCGGGAGGGGCCAATGAGCAGTTCTTC,CASSVRAGGANEQFF
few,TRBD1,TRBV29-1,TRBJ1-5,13,TGCAGCGTTGAACGGGACAGGGGGCAGCCCCAGCATTTT,CSVERDRGQPQHF
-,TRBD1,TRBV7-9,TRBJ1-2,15,TGTGCCAGCAGCCGGAGGACAGGGGCCGCATATGGCTACACCTTC,CASSRRTGAAYGYTF
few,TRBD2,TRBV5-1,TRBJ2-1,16,TGCGCCAGCAGCTTGGAGGGGCTAGCGGAGTACAATGAGCAGTTCTTC,CASSLEGLAEYNEQFF
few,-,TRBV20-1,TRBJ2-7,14,TGCAGTGCCAATCCGGGGACCGCTTCCTACGAGCAGTACTTC,CSANPGTASYEQYF
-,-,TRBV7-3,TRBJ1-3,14,TGTGCCAGCAGCCAGGCTGGGGCTGGAAACACCATATATTTT,CASSQAGAGNTIYF
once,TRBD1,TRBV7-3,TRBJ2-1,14,TGTGCCAGCAGCTCCGGACAGGGCAAGAATGAGCAGTTCTTC,CASSSGQGKNEQFF
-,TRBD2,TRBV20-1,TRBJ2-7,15,TGCAGTGCCCAAGGGACTAGCGGGCTAGCCTACGAGCAGTACTTC,CSAQGTSGLAYEQYF
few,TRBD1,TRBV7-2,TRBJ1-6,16,TGTGCCAGCAGCCCCCAGAGGACAGGGACTCGTTCACCCCTCCACTTT,CASSPQRTGTRSPLHF
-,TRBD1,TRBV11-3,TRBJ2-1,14,TGTGCCAGCAGCCTGGGACAGGGATCCGATGAGCAGTTCTTC,CASSLGQGSDEQFF
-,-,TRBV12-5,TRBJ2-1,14,TGTGCTAGTGGTTCTCTTAGTCCCTACAATGAGCAGTTCTTC,CASGSLSPYNEQFF
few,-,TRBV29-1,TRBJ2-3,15,TGCAGCGTTGAGGGGGGATCTGGTAGCACAGATACGCAGTATTTT,CSVEGGSGSTDTQYF
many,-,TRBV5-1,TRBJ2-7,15,TGCGCCAGCAGCCTCGATGCCGGAGCGATGTACGAGCAGTACTTC,CASSLDAGAMYEQYF
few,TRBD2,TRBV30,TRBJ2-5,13,TGTGCCTGGACTGCGGGGGGAGAAGAGACCCAGTACTTC,CAWTAGGEETQYF
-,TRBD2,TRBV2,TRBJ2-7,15,TGTGCCAGCACCGCGGGACTAATGTACTCCTACGAGCAGTACTTC,CASTAGLMYSYEQYF
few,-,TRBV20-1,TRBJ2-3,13,TGCAGTGCAGGCCGTCTGTCCCCAGATACGCAGTATTTT,CSAGRLSPDTQYF
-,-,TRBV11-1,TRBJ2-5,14,TGTGCCAGCAGCCCCTACAGGCTTCGAGAGACCCAGTACTTC,CASSPYRLRETQYF
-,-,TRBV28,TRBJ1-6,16,TGTGCCAGCAGTTCCAGGGGTAGCTCCTATAATTCACCCCTCCACTTT,CASSSRGSSYNSPLHF
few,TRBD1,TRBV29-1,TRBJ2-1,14,TGCAGCTCCCGAGGTGGGACAGGGGTGGGTGAGCAGTTCTTC,CSSRGGTGVGEQFF
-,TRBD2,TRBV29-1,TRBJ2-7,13,TGCAGCGCCGGGGGACTAGCACCCCTCGAGCAGTACTTC,CSAGGLAPLEQYF
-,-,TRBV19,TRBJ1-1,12,TGTGCCAGTACTCGGGGCTGGACTGAAGCTTTCTTT,CASTRGWTEAFF
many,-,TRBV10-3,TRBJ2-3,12,TGTGCCATCGCCCAAAGCACAGATACGCAGTATTTT,CAIAQSTDTQYF
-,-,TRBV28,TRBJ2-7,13,TGTGCCAGCAGCGCCGGAGGGGCCTACGAGCAGTACTTC,CASSAGGAYEQYF
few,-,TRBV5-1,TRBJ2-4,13,TGCGCCAGCAGCTTTGGTGGGGAAAACATTCAGTACTTC,CASSFGGENIQYF